This is a list of T cell receptor beta chains from one sample in a study of control samples from healthy donors and cancer patients. Sequencing used immunoSEQ multiplex PCR; TCRdb keeps in-frame clones, though not all of them. The table lists 120,000 or so clones, approximately 90% of them singletons. Sequenced sample: blood. The receptors were gathered from a man in his late teens or twenties in good health. CDR3s include the opening cysteine and the closing phenylalanine or tryptophan. A D gene is named only where the DNA matches it firmly. The size entry is marked missing in some rows and otherwise reads once, few, many or a size class.

14 TRBJ1-1 . . TRBV27 CASSWGGVNTEAFF TGTGCCAGCAGTTGGGGGGGTGTTAACACTGAAGCTTTCTTT
15 TRBJ2-7 . . TRBV7-6 CASSLAQLDGYEQYF TGTGCCAGCAGCTTAGCTCAACTAGACGGTTACGAGCAGTACTTC
15 TRBJ2-3 . . TRBV4-2 CASSQDKMTTDTQYF TGTGCCAGCAGCCAAGATAAAATGACCACAGATACGCAGTATTTT
14 TRBJ1-2 . . TRBV5-1 CASTDPPGGDGYTF TGCGCCAGTACCGACCCTCCTGGGGGGGATGGCTACACCTTC
17 TRBJ1-3 TRBD1 . TRBV6-1 CASSEGDRGYSGNTIYF TGTGCCAGCAGTGAAGGGGACAGGGGCTACTCTGGAAACACCATATATTTT
14 TRBJ2-2 . . TRBV7-3 CASSLGPRTGELFF TGTGCCAGCAGCTTAGGCCCCCGCACCGGGGAGCTGTTTTTT
13 TRBJ2-7 . . TRBV12-5 CASGFWQNYEQYF TGTGCTAGTGGTTTCTGGCAGAATTACGAGCAGTACTTC
16 TRBJ2-1 TRBD2 . TRBV7-6 CASSLANGGARDEQFF TGTGCCAGCAGCTTAGCGAACGGGGGGGCCAGGGATGAGCAGTTCTTC
14 TRBJ2-7 . . TRBV10-2 CASSGSGGIYEQYF TGCGCCAGCAGTGGGTCTGGGGGGATCTACGAGCAGTACTTC
16 TRBJ1-3 . . TRBV18 CASSPGDGRSGNTIYF TGTGCCAGCTCACCCGGCGACGGCAGATCTGGAAACACCATATATTTT
16 TRBJ1-1 TRBD1 . TRBV25-1 CASSDPTGIGGTEAFF TGTGCCAGCAGTGACCCGACAGGGATAGGAGGGACTGAAGCTTTCTTT
15 TRBJ1-1 . . TRBV7-9 CASSFSDRLNTEAFF TGTGCCAGCAGCTTCTCCGACAGATTGAACACTGAAGCTTTCTTT
15 TRBJ2-7 . . TRBV11-1 CASSFDLGGPREQYF TGTGCCAGCAGCTTCGATCTCGGGGGGCCGAGGGAGCAGTACTTC
14 TRBJ1-2 TRBD1 once TRBV6-5 CASSYSQGAYGYTF TGTGCCAGCAGTTACTCTCAGGGGGCGTATGGCTACACCTTC
16 TRBJ2-3 TRBD1 few TRBV6-5 CASSLLGGHGTDTQYF TGTGCCAGCAGTTTGTTAGGGGGCCACGGCACAGATACGCAGTATTTT
15 TRBJ1-1 . . TRBV18 CASSPLTATHTEAFF TGTGCCAGCTCACCACTGACCGCTACGCACACTGAAGCTTTCTTT
13 TRBJ1-1 . . TRBV4-1 CASSLTVGTEAFF TGCGCCAGCAGCCTGACAGTCGGCACTGAAGCTTTCTTT
12 TRBJ2-3 . . TRBV18 CASSSSTDTQYF TGTGCCAGCAGTTCAAGCACAGATACGCAGTATTTT
15 TRBJ1-1 . . TRBV7-9 CASSFWGNEITEAFF TGTGCCAGCAGCTTTTGGGGGAATGAAATCACTGAAGCTTTCTTT
17 TRBJ2-1 . . TRBV5-6 CASSWSGQRVEYNEQFF TGTGCCAGCAGCTGGTCTGGTCAGCGGGTGGAGTACAATGAGCAGTTCTTC
15 TRBJ1-2 . . TRBV5-6 CASSPGGGGQDGYTF TGTGCCAGCAGCCCGGGTGGAGGAGGTCAGGATGGCTACACCTTC
14 TRBJ2-3 . . TRBV11-2 CASSVREFTDTQYF TGTGCCAGCAGCGTCCGGGAATTCACAGATACGCAGTATTTT
14 TRBJ1-1 . . TRBV9 CASSVGRGNTEAFF TGTGCCAGCAGCGTAGGCAGGGGTAACACTGAAGCTTTCTTT
13 TRBJ2-7 . . TRBV5-6 CASTWPGAGEQYF TGTGCCAGCACCTGGCCGGGTGCCGGCGAGCAGTACTTC
14 TRBJ1-4 TRBD1 . TRBV19 CASSTGQLNEKLFF TGTGCCAGTAGTACGGGACAGCTTAATGAAAAACTGTTTTTT
13 TRBJ1-2 . . TRBV10-2 CASSGGQNYGYTF TGCGCCAGCAGTGGAGGACAGAACTATGGCTACACCTTC
15 TRBJ1-2 . . TRBV30 CAWHEWGVANYGYTF TGTGCCTGGCACGAATGGGGAGTAGCTAACTATGGCTACACCTTC
14 TRBJ2-2 . . TRBV19 CASSIWLHTGELFF TGTGCCAGTAGTATATGGCTACACACCGGGGAGCTGTTTTTT